Following are 17 T cell receptor beta chains from one sample sequenced in a study of T cell repertoires in cytomegalovirus infection. A single record per CDR3 protein comes from TCRdb applying MiXCR to the reads. The sample holds 450,000 to 600,000 distinct CDR3 sequences, about two fifths seen once. No cognate antigen is known for these TCRs. The source material was cultured PBMCs, sampled from culture after CMV antigen stimulation. The receptor source for this set is a human donor in good health (CMV status not recorded). Some clones in this sample may be carry-over from other donors' samples.

The chain links TRBV12-3 or TRBV12-4 to TRBJ2-1; perhaps TRBD2 as D (5 bases). V lost 2 bases and J 9 bases, leaving 11 bases between the germline ends. The CDR3 consists of 13 residues. The DNA of the CDR3 is TGTGCCAGCAGTTTAACCGGGGTGTCTGAGCAGTTCTTC. It specifies CASSLTGVSEQFF.

This sequence joins TRBV7-2 and TRBJ2-2; TRBD2 agrees at 7 bases. V trimming: 3 bases; J trimming: 2 bases; junction bases outside the gene matches: 6. The CDR3 length is 16 residues. Per germline, CDR1 SGHTA and CDR2 FQGNSA. CDR3 sequence: CASSFDLAENTGELFF. The CDR3 nucleotides read TGTGCCAGCAGCTTCGATCTAGCGGAAAACACCGGGGAGCTGTTTTTT.

This clonotype was recorded a few times. The gene calls are TRBV6-5 and TRBJ2-3, with unresolved D. The CDR3 spans 13 residues. Germline lookup yields CDR1 MNHEY and CDR2 SVGAGI. V lost 6 bases and J lost 2, with 9 bases in between. The CDR3 bases are TGTGCCAGCAGGCCAGACTCCACAGATACGCAGTATTTT. It specifies CASRPDSTDTQYF.

The chain is built from TRBV12-3 or TRBV12-4 and TRBJ2-5; 7 bases line up with TRBD1. With V trimmed by 5 bases and J by 1 base, 7 bases remained unmatched. CDR3 size: 15 residues. The CDR3 region is CASSRGRGFQETQYF. CDR3 DNA sequence: TGTGCCAGCAGTCGCGGCAGGGGGTTCCAAGAGACCCAGTACTTC.

This sequence joins TRBV6-2 or TRBV6-3 and TRBJ1-1; TRBD1 aligns across 9 bases. The V segment lost 6 bases and the J segment 5 bases; nucleotides outside the gene matches: 22. Per the germline V gene, CDR1 is MNHEY and CDR2 is SVGEGT. This CDR3 region has 19 residues. CDR3 sequence: CASSLLPGGQGNRGTEAFF. In DNA, the CDR3 is TGTGCCAGCAGCCTCCTACCCGGGGGACAGGGAAATCGAGGGACTGAAGCTTTCTTT.

This chain uses TRBV6-8 with TRBJ2-7; no clear D gene. Germline CDR1 is MNHGY and CDR2 is SAAAGT. The CDR3 consists of 15 residues. Trimming took off 6 bases at V and 0 bases at J, with 15 bases between the two ends. Written as DNA, the CDR3 is TGTGCCAGCAGAACCCTCCTACAGAACTCCTACGAGCAGTACTTC. The encoded protein is CASRTLLQNSYEQYF.

The genes are TRBV6-8 and TRBJ1-5; D unresolved. The V end lost 3 bases, the J end lost 5 bases, and 8 bases lay between the germline ends. CDR3 size: 13 residues. Germline V gives CDR1 MNHGY, CDR2 SAAAGT. The CDR3 DNA is TGTGCCAGCAGTTATTCCAGACATCAGCCCCAGCATTTT. It translates to CASSYSRHQPQHF.

This rearrangement joins TRBV7-2 to TRBJ2-3; 10 nucleotides agree with TRBD2. This CDR3 has 17 residues. V gave up 2 bases and J gave up 5 bases; unmatched junction bases: 10. Germline V CDR1 and CDR2: SGHTA, FQGNSA. The CDR3 sequence is CASSLRSGRVAGDTQYF. The CDR3 DNA reads TGTGCCAGCAGCTTAAGGAGCGGGAGGGTTGCAGGAGATACGCAGTATTTT.

V and J are TRBV12-3 or TRBV12-4 and TRBJ1-2; 7 positions match TRBD1. The CDR3 is made up of 16 amino acids. The V gene end was trimmed by 6 bases and the J gene end by 3 bases; junction bases not matched to a gene: 13. The CDR3 here is CASRPTSGGSYYGYTF. In DNA form, the CDR3 reads TGTGCCAGCAGACCAACCTCAGGGGGGAGCTACTATGGCTACACCTTC.

The J gene is TRBJ2-2, the V gene TRBV5-6; D is uncertain. The germline V gene has CDR1 SGHDT and CDR2 YYEEEE. The CDR3 extends over 12 amino acids. The germline V and J ends were trimmed by 3 bases and 6 bases, with 6 bases remaining between them. The CDR3 loop reads CASSSQPGELFF. CDR3 nucleotides: TGTGCCAGCAGCTCGCAACCCGGGGAGCTGTTTTTT.

This sequence joins TRBV11-2 and TRBJ2-7, with D possibly TRBD2 on 7 matching bases. CDR3 length: 14 amino acids. Germline assignment: CDR1 SGHAT and CDR2 FQNNGV. V lost 7 bases and J lost 2, with 15 bases in between. The CDR3 spells CASTAEGGTYEQYF. The CDR3 DNA sequence: TGTGCCAGCACGGCAGAGGGGGGGACCTACGAGCAGTACTTC.

A few counts support this clonotype. The V gene is TRBV7-2, the J gene TRBJ2-3, with D possibly TRBD2 on 6 matching bases. The V gene's germline CDR1 is SGHTA and CDR2 FQGNSA. V lost 3 bases, J lost 4 bases, and 11 bases lay in between. This CDR3 contains 14 residues. CDR3 sequence: CASSLDWGADTQYF. CDR3 bases: TGTGCCAGCAGCTTGGACTGGGGGGCAGATACGCAGTATTTT.

This clonotype was detected only a few times. The V gene is TRBV7-2, the J gene TRBJ2-5; D not resolved. Germline values: CDR1 SGHTA, CDR2 FQGNSA. The V and J ends lost 8 bases and 5 bases respectively, with 9 bases between them. This CDR3 has 11 residues. CDR3 residues: CASAFGETQYF. The CDR3 nucleotides read TGTGCCAGCGCGTTTGGGGAGACCCAGTACTTC.

This clonotype came up a few times. In DNA form, the CDR3 reads TGTGCCAGCAGCCCGGACACTTATAACTATGGCTACACCTTC. It specifies CASSPDTYNYGYTF. The rearrangement joins TRBV7-2 to TRBJ1-2; D possibly corresponds to TRBD1 (5 bases). V was pared by 5 bases and J by 1 base, with 11 bases between. Looked up from germline, CDR1 is SGHTA and CDR2 is FQGNSA. The CDR3 sequence is 14 residues long.

The chain joins TRBV5-4 to TRBJ2-3; either TRBD1 or TRBD2 may fit D (5 bases each). Trimming pared 3 bases from V and 2 bases from J, leaving 16 bases between. The germline V gene has CDR1 SGHNT and CDR2 YYREEE (reference sequence). The CDR3 covers 16 residues. The CDR3 region has the DNA TGTGCCAGCAGCTGGGGGTCTGGTCTTTACACAGATACGCAGTATTTT. Amino acid sequence: CASSWGSGLYTDTQYF.

This chain uses TRBV7-8 with TRBJ1-1; D is possibly TRBD1 (6 bases). The CDR3 runs 14 residues. Between the trimmed V and J ends, which lost 5 bases and 1 base, there was a span of 11 bases. CDR1 and CDR2 from the germline V gene are SGHVS and FQNEAQ. The DNA of the CDR3 is TGTGCCAGCAGCGAGACCAGGGGGAACACTGAAGCTTTCTTT. Translated, it gives CASSETRGNTEAFF.

This clonotype was observed a few times. The chain is built from TRBV11-2 and TRBJ2-5; 7 bases fit TRBD1. Germline values: CDR1 SGHAT, CDR2 FQNNGV. The ends lost 2 bases at V and 4 bases at J; junction bases unmatched: 16. The CDR3 runs to 18 residues. In nucleotides, the CDR3 is TGTGCCAGCAGCTTAACTTACCCCGGGACAGCGAGGGGAGAGACCCAGTACTTC. Translation gives CASSLTYPGTARGETQYF.